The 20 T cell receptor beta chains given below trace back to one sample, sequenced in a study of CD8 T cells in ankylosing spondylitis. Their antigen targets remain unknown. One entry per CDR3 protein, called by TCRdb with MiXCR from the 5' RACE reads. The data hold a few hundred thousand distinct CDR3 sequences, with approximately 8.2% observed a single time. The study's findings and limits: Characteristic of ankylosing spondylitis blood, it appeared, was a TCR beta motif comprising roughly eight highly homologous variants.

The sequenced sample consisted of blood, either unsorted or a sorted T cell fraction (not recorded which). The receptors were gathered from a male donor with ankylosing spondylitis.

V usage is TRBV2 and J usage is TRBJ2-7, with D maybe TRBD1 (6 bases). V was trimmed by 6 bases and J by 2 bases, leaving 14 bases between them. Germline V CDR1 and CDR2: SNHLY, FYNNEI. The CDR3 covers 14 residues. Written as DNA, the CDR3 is TGTGCCAGCAGCACAGGGTACGTGCCCTACGAGCAGTACTTC. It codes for CASSTGYVPYEQYF.

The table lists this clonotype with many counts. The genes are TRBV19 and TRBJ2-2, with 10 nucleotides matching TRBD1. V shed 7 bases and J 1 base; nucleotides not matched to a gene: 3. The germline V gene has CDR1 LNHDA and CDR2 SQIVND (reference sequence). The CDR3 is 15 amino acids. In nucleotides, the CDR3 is TGTGCCAGTATTCGGACAGGGGGGAACACCGGGGAGCTGTTTTTT. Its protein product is CASIRTGGNTGELFF.

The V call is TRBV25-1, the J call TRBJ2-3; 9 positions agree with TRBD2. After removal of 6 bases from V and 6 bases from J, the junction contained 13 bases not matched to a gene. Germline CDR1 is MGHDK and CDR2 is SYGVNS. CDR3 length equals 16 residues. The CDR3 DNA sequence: TGTGCCAGCAGCGAAATAGCGGGAGCCTTGGCTGATACGCAGTATTTT. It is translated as CASSEIAGALADTQYF.

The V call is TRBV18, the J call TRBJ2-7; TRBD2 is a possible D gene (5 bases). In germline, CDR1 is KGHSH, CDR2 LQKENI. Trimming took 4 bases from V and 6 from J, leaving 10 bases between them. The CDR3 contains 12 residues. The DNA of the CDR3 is TGTGCCAGCTCACTGAACGGGGTCGAGCAGTACTTC. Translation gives CASSLNGVEQYF. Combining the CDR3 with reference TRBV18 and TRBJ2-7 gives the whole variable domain NAGVMQNPRHLVRRRGQEARLRCSPMKGHSHVYWYRQLPEEGLKFMVYLQKENIIDESGMPKERFSAEFPKEGPSILRIQQVVRGDSAAYFCASSLNGVEQYFGPGTRLTVT.

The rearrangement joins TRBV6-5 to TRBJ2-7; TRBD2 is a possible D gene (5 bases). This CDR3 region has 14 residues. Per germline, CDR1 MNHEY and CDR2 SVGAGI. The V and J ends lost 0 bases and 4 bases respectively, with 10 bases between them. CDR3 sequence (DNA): TGTGCCAGCAGTTACTCGCGGGCAGCTTACGAGCAGTACTTC. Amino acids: CASSYSRAAYEQYF.

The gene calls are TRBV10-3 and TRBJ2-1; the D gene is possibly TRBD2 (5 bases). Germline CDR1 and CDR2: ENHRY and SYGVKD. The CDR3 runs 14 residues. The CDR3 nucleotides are TGTGCGTCCTCTCCCGAGCGGTCCTACAATGAGCAGTTCTTC. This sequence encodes CASSPERSYNEQFF.

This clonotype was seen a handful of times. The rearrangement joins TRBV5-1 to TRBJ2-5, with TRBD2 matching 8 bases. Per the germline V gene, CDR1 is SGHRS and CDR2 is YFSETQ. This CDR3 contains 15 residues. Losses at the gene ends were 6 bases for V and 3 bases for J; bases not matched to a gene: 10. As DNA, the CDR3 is TGCGCCAGCACCCCGGGACTAGTCCCGGAAGAGACCCAGTACTTC. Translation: CASTPGLVPEETQYF.

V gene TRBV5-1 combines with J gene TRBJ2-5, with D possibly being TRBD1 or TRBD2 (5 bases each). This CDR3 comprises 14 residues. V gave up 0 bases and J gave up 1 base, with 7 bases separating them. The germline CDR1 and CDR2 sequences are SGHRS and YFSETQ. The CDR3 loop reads CASSLAGPQETQYF. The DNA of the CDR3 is TGCGCCAGCAGCTTGGCGGGACCCCAAGAGACCCAGTACTTC.

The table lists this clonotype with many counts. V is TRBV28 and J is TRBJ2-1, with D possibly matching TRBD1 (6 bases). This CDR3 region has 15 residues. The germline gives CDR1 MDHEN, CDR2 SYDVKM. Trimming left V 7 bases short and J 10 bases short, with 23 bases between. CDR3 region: CASKVGTRVTGEQFF. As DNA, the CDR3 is TGTGCCAGCAAAGTGGGAACTAGGGTTACAGGGGAGCAGTTCTTC.

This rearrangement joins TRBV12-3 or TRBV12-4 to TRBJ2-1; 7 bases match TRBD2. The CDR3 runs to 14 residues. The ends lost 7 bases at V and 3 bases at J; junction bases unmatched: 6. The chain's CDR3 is CASTRTRGYNEQFF. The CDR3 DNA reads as TGTGCCAGCACCCGGACTAGGGGCTACAATGAGCAGTTCTTC.

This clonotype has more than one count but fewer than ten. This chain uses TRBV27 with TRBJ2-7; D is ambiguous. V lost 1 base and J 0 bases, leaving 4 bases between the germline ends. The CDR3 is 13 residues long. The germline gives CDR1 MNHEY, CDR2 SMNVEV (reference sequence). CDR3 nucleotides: TGTGCCAGCAGTTTATTTTACTCCTACGAGCAGTACTTC. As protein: CASSLFYSYEQYF.

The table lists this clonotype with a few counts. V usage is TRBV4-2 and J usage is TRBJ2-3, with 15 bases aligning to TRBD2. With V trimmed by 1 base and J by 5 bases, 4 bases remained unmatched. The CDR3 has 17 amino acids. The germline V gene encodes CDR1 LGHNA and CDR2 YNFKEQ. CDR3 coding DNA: TGTGCCAGCAGCCAAGGGACTAGCGGGAGGGCCGAAGATACGCAGTATTTT. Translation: CASSQGTSGRAEDTQYF.

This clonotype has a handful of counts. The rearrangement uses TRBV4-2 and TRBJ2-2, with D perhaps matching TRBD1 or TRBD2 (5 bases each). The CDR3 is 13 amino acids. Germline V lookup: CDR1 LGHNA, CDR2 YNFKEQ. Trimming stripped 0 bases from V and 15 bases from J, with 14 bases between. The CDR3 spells CASSQDGAGVVFF. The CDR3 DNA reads TGTGCCAGCAGCCAAGACGGGGCGGGCGTGGTGTTTTTT.

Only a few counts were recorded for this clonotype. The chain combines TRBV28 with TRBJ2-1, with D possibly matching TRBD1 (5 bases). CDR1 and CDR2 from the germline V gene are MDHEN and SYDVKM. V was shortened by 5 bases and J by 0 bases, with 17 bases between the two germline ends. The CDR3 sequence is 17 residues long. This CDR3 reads CASSVGRRKGSYNEQFF. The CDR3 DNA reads TGTGCCAGCAGTGTGGGGCGAAGAAAGGGCTCCTACAATGAGCAGTTCTTC.

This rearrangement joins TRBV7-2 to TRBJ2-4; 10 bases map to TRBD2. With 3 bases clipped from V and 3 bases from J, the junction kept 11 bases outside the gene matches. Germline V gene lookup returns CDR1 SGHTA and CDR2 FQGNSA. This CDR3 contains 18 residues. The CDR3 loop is CASSLASGSVLGKNIQYF. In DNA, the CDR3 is TGTGCCAGCAGCTTGGCTAGCGGGAGCGTCCTTGGCAAAAACATTCAGTACTTC.

The CDR3: CAISAEGGRQGEQFF. The CDR3 nucleotides are TGTGCCATCAGTGCTGAAGGGGGAAGGCAGGGTGAGCAGTTCTTC. The chain combines TRBV10-3 with TRBJ2-1; possible D gene TRBD1, 6 bases. Germline V gene data show CDR1 as ENHRY and CDR2 as SYGVKD. V was clipped by 4 bases and J by 9 bases, with 19 bases between them. The CDR3 length is 15 residues.

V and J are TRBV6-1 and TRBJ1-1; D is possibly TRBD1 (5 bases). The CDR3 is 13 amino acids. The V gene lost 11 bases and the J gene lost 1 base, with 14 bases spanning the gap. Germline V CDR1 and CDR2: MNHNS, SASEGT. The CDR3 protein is CAALTGRNTEAFF. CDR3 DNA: TGTGCCGCTTTGACGGGACGGAACACTGAAGCTTTCTTT.

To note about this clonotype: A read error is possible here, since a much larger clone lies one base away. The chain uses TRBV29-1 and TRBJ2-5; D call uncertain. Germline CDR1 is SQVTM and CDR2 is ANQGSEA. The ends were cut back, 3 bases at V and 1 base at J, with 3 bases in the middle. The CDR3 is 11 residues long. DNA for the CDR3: TGCAGCGTTGAGGTCCAAGAGACCCAGTACTTC. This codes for CSVEVQETQYF. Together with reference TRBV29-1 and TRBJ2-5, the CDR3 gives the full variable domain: SAVISQKPSRDICQRGTSLTIQCQVDSQVTMMFWYRQQPGQSLTLIATANQGSEATYESGFVIDKFPISRPNLTFSTLTVSNMSPEDSSIYLCSVEVQETQYFGPGTRLLVL.

The CDR3 loop reads CASSLERQREQFF. As DNA, the CDR3 is TGCGCCAGCAGCTTGGAGCGGCAGAGGGAACAGTTCTTC. V gene TRBV5-1 combines with J gene TRBJ2-1; D may be TRBD2 (5 bases). Germline V gene lookup returns CDR1 SGHRS and CDR2 YFSETQ. The V gene lost 0 bases and the J gene lost 13 bases, with 14 bases spanning the gap. CDR3 length equals 13 residues.

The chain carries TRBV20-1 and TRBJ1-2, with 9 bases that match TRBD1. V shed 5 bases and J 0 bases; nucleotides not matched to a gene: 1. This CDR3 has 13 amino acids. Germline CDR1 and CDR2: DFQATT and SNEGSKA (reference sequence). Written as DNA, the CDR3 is TGCAGTGCTCGACAGGGGGCTAACTATGGCTACACCTTC. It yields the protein CSARQGANYGYTF.